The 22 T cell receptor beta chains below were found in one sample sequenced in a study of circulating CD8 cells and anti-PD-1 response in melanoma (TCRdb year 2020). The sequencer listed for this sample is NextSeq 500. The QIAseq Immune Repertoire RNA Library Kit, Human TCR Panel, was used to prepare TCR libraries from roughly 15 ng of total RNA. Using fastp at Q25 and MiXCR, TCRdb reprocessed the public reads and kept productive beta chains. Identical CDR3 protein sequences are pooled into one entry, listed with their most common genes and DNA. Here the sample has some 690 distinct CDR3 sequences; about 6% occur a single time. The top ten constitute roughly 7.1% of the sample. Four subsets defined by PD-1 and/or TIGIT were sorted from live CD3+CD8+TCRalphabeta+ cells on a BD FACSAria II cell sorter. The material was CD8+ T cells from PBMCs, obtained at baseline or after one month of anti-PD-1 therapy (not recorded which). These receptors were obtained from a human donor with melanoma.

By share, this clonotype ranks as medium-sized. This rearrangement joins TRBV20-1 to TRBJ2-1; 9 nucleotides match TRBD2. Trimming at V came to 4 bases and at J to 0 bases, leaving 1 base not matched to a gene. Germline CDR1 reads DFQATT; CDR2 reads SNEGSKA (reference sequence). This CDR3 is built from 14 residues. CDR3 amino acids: CSAISGGSYNEQFF. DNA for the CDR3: TGCAGTGCTATTAGCGGGGGCTCCTACAATGAGCAGTTCTTC.

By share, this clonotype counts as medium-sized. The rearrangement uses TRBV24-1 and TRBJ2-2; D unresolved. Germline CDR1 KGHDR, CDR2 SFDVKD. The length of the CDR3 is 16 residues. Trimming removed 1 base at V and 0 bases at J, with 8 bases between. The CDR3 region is CATSDLIGSNTGELFF. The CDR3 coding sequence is TGTGCCACCAGTGATTTAATCGGGTCGAACACCGGGGAGCTGTTTTTT.

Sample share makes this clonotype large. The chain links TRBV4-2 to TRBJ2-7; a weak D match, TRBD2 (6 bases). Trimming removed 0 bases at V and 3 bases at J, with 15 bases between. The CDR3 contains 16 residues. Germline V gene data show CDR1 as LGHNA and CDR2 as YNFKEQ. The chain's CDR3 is CASSQDSEGFIYEQYF. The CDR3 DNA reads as TGTGCCAGCAGCCAAGATTCGGAGGGGTTCATCTACGAGCAGTACTTC.

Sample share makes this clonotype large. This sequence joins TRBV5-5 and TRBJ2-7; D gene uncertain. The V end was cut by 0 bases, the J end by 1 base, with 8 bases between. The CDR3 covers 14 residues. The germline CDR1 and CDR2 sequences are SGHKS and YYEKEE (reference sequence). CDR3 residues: CASSLEQNSYEQYF. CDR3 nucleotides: TGTGCCAGCAGCTTGGAGCAGAATTCCTACGAGCAGTACTTC.

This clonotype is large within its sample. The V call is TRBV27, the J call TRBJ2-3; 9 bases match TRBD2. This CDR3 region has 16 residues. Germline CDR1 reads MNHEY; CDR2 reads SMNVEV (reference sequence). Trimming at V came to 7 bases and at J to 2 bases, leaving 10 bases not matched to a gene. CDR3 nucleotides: TGTGCCAGCACCAGGGGGACTAGCCCCAACACAGATACGCAGTATTTT. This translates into CASTRGTSPNTDTQYF.

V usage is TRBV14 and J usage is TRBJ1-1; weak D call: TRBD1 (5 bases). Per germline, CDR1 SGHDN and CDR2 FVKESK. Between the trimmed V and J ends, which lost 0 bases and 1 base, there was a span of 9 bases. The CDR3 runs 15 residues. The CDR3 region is CASSQELRGNTEAFF. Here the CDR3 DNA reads TGTGCCAGCAGCCAAGAACTAAGGGGGAACACTGAAGCTTTCTTT.

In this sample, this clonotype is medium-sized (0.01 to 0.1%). CDR3 DNA sequence: TGTGCCAGCAGTTTCGGGGATGGAAACACCATATATTTT. Amino acid sequence: CASSFGDGNTIYF. The V and J genes are TRBV28 and TRBJ1-3; the D is unclear. V lost 3 bases, J lost 3 bases, and 6 bases lay in between. The length of the CDR3 is 13 residues. CDR1 is MDHEN, CDR2 SYDVKM, per germline.

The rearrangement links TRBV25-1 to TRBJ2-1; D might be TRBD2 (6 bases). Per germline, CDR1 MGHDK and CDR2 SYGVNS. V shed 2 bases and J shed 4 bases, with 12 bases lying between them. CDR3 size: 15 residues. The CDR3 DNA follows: TGTGCCAGCAGTGAAGGGACTGGCGTATACAATGAGCAGTTCTTC. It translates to CASSEGTGVYNEQFF.

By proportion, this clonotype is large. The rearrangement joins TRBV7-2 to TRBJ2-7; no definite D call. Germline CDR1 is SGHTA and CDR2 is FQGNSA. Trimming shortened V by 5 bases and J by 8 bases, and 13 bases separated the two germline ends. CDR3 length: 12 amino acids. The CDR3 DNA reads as TGTGCCAGCAGCCAGACCGGGTCTCAGCAGTACTTC. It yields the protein CASSQTGSQQYF. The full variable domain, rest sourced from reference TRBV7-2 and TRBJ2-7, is GAGVSQSPSNKVTEKGKDVELRCDPISGHTALYWYRQSLGQGLEFLIYFQGNSAPDKSGLPSDRFSAERTGGSVSTLTIQRTQQEDSAVYLCASSQTGSQQYFGPGTRLTVT.

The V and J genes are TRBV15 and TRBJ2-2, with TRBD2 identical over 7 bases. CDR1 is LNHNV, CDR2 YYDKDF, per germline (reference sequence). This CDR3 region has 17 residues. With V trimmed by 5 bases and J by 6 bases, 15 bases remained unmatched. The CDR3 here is CATSSPGVGGPSGELFF. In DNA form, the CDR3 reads TGTGCCACCAGCTCCCCCGGGGTGGGAGGGCCATCCGGGGAGCTGTTTTTT.

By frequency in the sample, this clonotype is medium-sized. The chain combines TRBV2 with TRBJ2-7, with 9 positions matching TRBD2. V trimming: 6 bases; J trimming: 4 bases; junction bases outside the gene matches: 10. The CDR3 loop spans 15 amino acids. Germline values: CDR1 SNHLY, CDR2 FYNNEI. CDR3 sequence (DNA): TGTGCCAGCAGCGATAGCGGGGGACCCTTGTACGAGCAGTACTTC. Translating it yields CASSDSGGPLYEQYF.

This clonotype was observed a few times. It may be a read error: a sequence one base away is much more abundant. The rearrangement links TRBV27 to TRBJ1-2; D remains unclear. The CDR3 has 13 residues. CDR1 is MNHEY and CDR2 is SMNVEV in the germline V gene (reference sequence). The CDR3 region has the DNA TGTGCCAGCAGTTTAGGGTGGGAGTATGGCTGCACCTTC. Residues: CASSLGWEYGCTF.

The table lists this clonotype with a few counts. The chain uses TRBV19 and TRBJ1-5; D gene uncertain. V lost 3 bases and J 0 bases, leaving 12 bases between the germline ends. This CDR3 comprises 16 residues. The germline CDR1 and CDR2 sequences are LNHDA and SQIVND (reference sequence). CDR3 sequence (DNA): TGTGCCAGTAGTATGCTGGAGGAGTATAGCAATCAGCCCCAGCATTTT. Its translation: CASSMLEEYSNQPQHF.

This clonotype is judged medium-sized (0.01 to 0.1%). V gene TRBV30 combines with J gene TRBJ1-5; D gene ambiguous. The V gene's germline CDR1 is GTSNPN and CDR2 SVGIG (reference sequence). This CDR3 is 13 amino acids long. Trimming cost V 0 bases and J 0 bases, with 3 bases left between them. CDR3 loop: CAWSVHSNQPQHF. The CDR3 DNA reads TGTGCCTGGAGTGTACATAGCAATCAGCCCCAGCATTTT.

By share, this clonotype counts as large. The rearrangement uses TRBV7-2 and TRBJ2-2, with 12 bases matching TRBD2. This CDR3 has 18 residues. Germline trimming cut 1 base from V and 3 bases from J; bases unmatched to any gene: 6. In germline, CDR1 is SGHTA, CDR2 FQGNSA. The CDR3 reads CASSLDLAGGPDTGELFF. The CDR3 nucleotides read TGTGCCAGCAGCTTAGATCTAGCGGGAGGGCCGGACACCGGGGAGCTGTTTTTT.

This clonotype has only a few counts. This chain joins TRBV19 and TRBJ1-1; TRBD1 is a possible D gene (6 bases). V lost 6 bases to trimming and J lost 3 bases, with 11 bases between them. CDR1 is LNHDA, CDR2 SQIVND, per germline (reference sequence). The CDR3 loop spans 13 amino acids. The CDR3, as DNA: TGTGCCAGTAGAGTAGGGACATACACTGAAGCTTTCTTT. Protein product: CASRVGTYTEAFF. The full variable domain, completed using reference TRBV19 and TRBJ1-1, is DGGITQSPKYLFRKEGQNVTLSCEQNLNHDAMYWYRQDPGQGLRLIYYSQIVNDFQKGDIAEGYSVSREKKESFPLTVTSAQKNPTAFYLCASRVGTYTEAFFGQGTRLTVV.

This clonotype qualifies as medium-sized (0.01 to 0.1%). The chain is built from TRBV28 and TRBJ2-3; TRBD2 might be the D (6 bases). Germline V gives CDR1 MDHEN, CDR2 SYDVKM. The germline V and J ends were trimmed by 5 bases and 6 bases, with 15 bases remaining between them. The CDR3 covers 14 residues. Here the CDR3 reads CASSAPSEGDTQYF. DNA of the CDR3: TGTGCCAGCAGTGCCCCTAGCGAGGGGGATACGCAGTATTTT.

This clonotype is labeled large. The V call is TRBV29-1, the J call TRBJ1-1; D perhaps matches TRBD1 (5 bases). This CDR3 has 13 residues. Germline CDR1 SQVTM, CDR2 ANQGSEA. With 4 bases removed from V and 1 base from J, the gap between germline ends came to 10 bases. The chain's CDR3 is CSVVGGSNTEAFF. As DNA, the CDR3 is TGCAGCGTTGTGGGGGGTTCGAACACTGAAGCTTTCTTT.

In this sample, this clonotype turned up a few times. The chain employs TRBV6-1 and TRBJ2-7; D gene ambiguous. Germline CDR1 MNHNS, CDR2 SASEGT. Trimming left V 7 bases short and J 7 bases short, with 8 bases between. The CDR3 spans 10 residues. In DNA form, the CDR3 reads TGTGCCAGCAAGTGGGGAGAGCAGTACTTC. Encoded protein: CASKWGEQYF.

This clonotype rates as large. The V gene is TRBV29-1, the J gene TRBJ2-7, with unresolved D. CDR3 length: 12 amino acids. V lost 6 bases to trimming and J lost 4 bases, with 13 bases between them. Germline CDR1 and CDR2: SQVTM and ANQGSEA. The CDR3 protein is CSVRLPFYEQYF. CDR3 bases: TGCAGCGTCCGGCTTCCCTTTTACGAGCAGTACTTC.

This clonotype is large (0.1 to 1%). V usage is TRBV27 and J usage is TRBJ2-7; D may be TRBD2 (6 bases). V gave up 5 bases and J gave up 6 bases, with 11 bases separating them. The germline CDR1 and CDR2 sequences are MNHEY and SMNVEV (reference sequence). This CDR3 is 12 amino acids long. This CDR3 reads CASSPPGVEQYF. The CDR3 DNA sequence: TGTGCCAGCAGTCCACCGGGAGTCGAGCAGTACTTC.

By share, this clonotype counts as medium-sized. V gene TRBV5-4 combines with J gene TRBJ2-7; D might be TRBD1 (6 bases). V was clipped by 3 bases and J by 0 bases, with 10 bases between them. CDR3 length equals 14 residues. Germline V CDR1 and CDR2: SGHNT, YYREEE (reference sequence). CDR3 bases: TGTGCCAGCAGCTCGGACAGTTACTCCTACGAGCAGTACTTC. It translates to CASSSDSYSYEQYF.